Included here is one T cell receptor beta chain sequence, with context. Its specific antigen is unknown. The record has no base qualities; no much larger clone is one base away. In the ViraFEST assay, PBMC were stimulated with viral peptide pools, and TCR sequencing was then used to find antigen-specific CD4+ T cell clonotypes based on their expansion. After around 10 days of culture, CD4+ T cells were isolated with the EasySep CD4+ T cell isolation kit. Two doses of either the BNT162b2 or the mRNA-1273 mRNA SARS-CoV-2 vaccine were administered to participants. Negative nucleocapsid antibody results before and after vaccination confirmed that the healthy vaccine recipients had no prior SARS-CoV-2 infection. A few million PBMC per well were cultured in IMDM with about 4.5% human AB serum, about 9.4 IU/ml IL-2 and gentamicin, plus 10 ug/ml peptides. On days 3 and 7, half of the culture medium was replaced with fresh IL-2-containing medium. Each peptide stimulation condition was cultured in triplicate wells unless otherwise noted. PBMC were separated from whole blood using Ficoll-Paque Plus gradient centrifugation and were then either cryopreserved at -140C or used fresh. The spike proteins of SARS-CoV-2 and of the common cold coronaviruses HCoV-NL63, HCoV-OC43 and HCoV-229E were spanned by overlapping peptide pools. Genomic DNA was extracted from cultured CD4+ T cells with the QIAamp micro DNA kit.

These data originate in a study of vaccination effects on CD4 cells after COVID-19 (dated 2022 in TCRdb). About the full investigation: Across the study, the median time from the second dose to post-vaccine sampling was 72 days (range 14 to 241). A total of around eleven COVID-19 convalescent patients and a handful of SARS-CoV-2-naive healthy vaccine recipients were included in the full study. SARS-CoV-2 spike-specific CD4+ TCR repertoires from before and after mRNA vaccination were compared in COVID-19 convalescent patients and in infection-naive vaccine recipients. In the study, cultures from other donors were sequenced using the Oncomine TCR Beta short-read assay on an Illumina iSeq 100.

The CDR3 numbers 17 residues from cysteine through phenylalanine. This entry keeps only the CDR3 DNA: 51 bases, framed from base 1. The library was produced with the immunoSEQ multiplex PCR assay. DNA from the cultured and isolated CD4+ T cells underwent TCR beta CDR3 sequencing. The original methods were these. The analysis removed non-productive TCR sequences, trimmed reads to the CDR3 region, and retained only CDR3s that were 7 or more amino acids long. The MANAFEST web app was used to pick out antigen-specific clonotypes by comparing their expansion in peptide wells with that in reference cultures. Positive clones required FDR<0.05 expansion versus reference and all other wells, odds ratio above 5, and frequency above 0.1% in two replicate wells. Cross-reactive clonotypes were defined as significantly expanded in SARS-CoV-2 spike wells and in at least one common cold coronavirus spike condition. Using the stringdist R package, CDR3 similarity was measured by Levenshtein distance, and unrooted trees were constructed with ape in R 3.6.1. The table was pulled from immuneACCESS by TCRdb, which kept in-frame rearrangements only. Such tables lose some clones; where checked, under half of the loss comes from unresolved V genes, and the rest has no known cause. D and trimming were read from the DNA, whereas the V and J calls and clone size are those reported in that table. Across this sample there are approximately 30,000 clones, with under 90% seen only once. The ten most abundant clones make up about 1.5% of the sample.

The research as a whole found: The study was limited by a small number of convalescent patients, and early post-infection timepoints were lacking. Clones induced by infection and clones induced by vaccination both contracted markedly at late timepoints after vaccination, which fits with T cell responses waning over time. In healthy vaccine recipients, vaccine-induced clones were almost all SARS-CoV-2 mono-reactive, with only 1 of 255 being cross-reactive with common cold coronaviruses.

The sample here was CD4+ T cells from PBMCs cultured with HCoV-NL63 spike peptides, taken after COVID-19 vaccination. Per the publication, the cell subset or site label means: HCoV-NL63 spike overlapping peptide pool stimulation. This sequence was found in a human donor who received a COVID-19 vaccine. Some clones in this sample may be carry-over from other donors' samples. The chain employs TRBV21-1 and TRBJ2-3; the table's D gene call, TRBD1, was not cross checked with the DNA. TRBV21-1 is shown as a pseudogene. Here the CDR3 is given as CASSKAVVSGSTDTQYF. The DNA sequence is given as TGTGCCAGCAGCAAAGCAGTAGTGTCAGGTAGCACAGATACGCAGTATTTT.